A single sample gave rise to the 32 T cell receptor beta chains below, sequenced in a study of T cell responses to AZD1222 COVID-19 vaccine. The assay was immunoSEQ multiplex PCR, and TCRdb's table has in-frame clones only and misses some. The table records about 150,000 clones, over 75% of them present only once. The sequenced sample was peripheral blood, obtained on day 0 of AZD1222 vaccination. The receptors here all came from an adult in good health.

J is TRBJ1-1 and V is TRBV28; TRBD1 is a possible D gene (5 bases). This CDR3 contains 16 residues. Germline lookup yields CDR1 MDHEN and CDR2 SYDVKM. Trimming took off 6 bases at V and 0 bases at J, with 17 bases between the two ends. In DNA form, the CDR3 reads TGTGCCAGCAGCTTTGTGCTGGGACGGATGAACACTGAAGCTTTCTTT. This translates into CASSFVLGRMNTEAFF.

The rearrangement links TRBV7-2 to TRBJ1-2; no firm D call. The germline V gene encodes CDR1 SGHTA and CDR2 FQGNSA. V shed 4 bases and J shed 1 base, with 13 bases lying between them. The CDR3 extends over 15 amino acids. For the CDR3, the DNA is TGTGCCAGCAGCTCCAGCAGCGACCGTAACTATGGCTACACCTTC. It codes for CASSSSSDRNYGYTF.

The J gene is TRBJ1-3, the V gene TRBV28; 7 nucleotides line up with TRBD1. J gave up 4 bases and V 7 bases, and 7 bases lay outside the gene matches. The CDR3 totals 14 residues. Germline V gene data show CDR1 as MDHEN and CDR2 as SYDVKM. This chain's CDR3 is CASTPTGRGNTIYF. CDR3 bases: TGTGCCAGCACCCCGACAGGGCGAGGAAACACCATATATTTT.

The rearrangement joins TRBV18 to TRBJ1-1, with D maybe TRBD1 (5 bases). Germline loops: CDR1 KGHSH, CDR2 LQKENI. The CDR3 covers 17 residues. Trimming took 0 bases from V and 1 from J, leaving 15 bases between them. The CDR3, as DNA: TGTGCCAGCTCACCACCTTTAGGGACCGCCTCGAACACTGAAGCTTTCTTT. As protein: CASSPPLGTASNTEAFF. Full variable domain (rest looked up from reference TRBV18 and TRBJ1-1): NAGVMQNPRHLVRRRGQEARLRCSPMKGHSHVYWYRQLPEEGLKFMVYLQKENIIDESGMPKERFSAEFPKEGPSILRIQQVVRGDSAAYFCASSPPLGTASNTEAFFGQGTRLTVV.

This chain connects TRBV9 to TRBJ2-1; possibly TRBD2 for D (5 bases). The germline V and J ends were trimmed by 5 bases and 15 bases, with 30 bases remaining between them. Germline CDR1 reads SGDLS; CDR2 reads YYNGEE. The CDR3 contains 16 residues. For the CDR3, the DNA is TGTGCCAGCAGAGCCCAGAGTAGGGTTTTTGGACTGATGGGGTTCTTC. Amino acids: CASRAQSRVFGLMGFF.

The chain joins TRBV28 to TRBJ1-5; D gene unclear. The V gene's germline CDR1 is MDHEN and CDR2 SYDVKM. CDR3 length: 17 residues. Trimming removed 5 bases from V and 0 bases from J, with 17 bases in between. The chain's CDR3 is CASSHQQRVGSNQPQHF. Here the CDR3 DNA reads TGTGCCAGCAGTCACCAGCAAAGGGTAGGTAGCAATCAGCCCCAGCATTTT. The full variable domain, completed using reference TRBV28 and TRBJ1-5, is DVKVTQSSRYLVKRTGEKVFLECVQDMDHENMFWYRQDPGLGLRLIYFSYDVKMKEKGDIPEGYSVSREKKERFSLILESASTNQTSMYLCASSHQQRVGSNQPQHFGDGTRLSIL.

As for this clone: The DNA is omitted, as the CDR3 cannot be located on it reliably, and the CDR3 follows TCRdb's listing. The chain uses TRBV7-3 and TRBJ1-1; TRBD1 is the table's D call, not checked against the DNA. Germline V CDR1 and CDR2: SGHTA, FQGTGA. From its first to its last residue, the CDR3 has 15 amino acids. This chain's CDR3 is CASSLTSAVNTEAFF.

The chain couples TRBV5-3 to TRBJ1-6; weak D call: TRBD1 (6 bases). TRBV5-3 has ORF status, its function being uncertain. This CDR3 spans 13 amino acids. V shed 4 bases and J shed 7 bases, with 9 bases lying between them. For the CDR3, the DNA is TGTGCCAGAAGCCGACAGGTAAATTCACCCCTCCACTTT. Amino acid sequence: CARSRQVNSPLHF.

The chain employs TRBV20-1 and TRBJ2-7; no definite D call. Germline assignment: CDR1 DFQATT and CDR2 SNEGSKA (reference sequence). Trimming removed 3 bases from V and 9 bases from J, with 3 bases in between. The CDR3 totals 8 residues. CDR3 protein: CSASSQYF. The CDR3 DNA is TGCAGTGCTAGTTCGCAGTACTTC.

The rearrangement uses TRBV28 and TRBJ2-7; no firm D call. Germline assignment: CDR1 MDHEN and CDR2 SYDVKM. CDR3 size: 12 residues. V lost 6 bases, J lost 13 bases, and 19 bases lay in between. The CDR3: CASRQSADPAYF. DNA of the CDR3: TGTGCCAGCAGACAAAGCGCAGACCCCGCCTACTTC.

The chain joins TRBV11-2 to TRBJ2-3; D is possibly TRBD1 or TRBD2 (6 bases each). CDR1 is SGHAT, CDR2 FQNNGV, per germline. This CDR3 comprises 18 residues. V was pared by 5 bases and J by 5 bases, with 26 bases between. CDR3 coding DNA: TGTGCCAGCAGCCCGAGACCCGAGGGGGGCGTACCGGGAGATACGCAGTATTTT. This codes for CASSPRPEGGVPGDTQYF.

The CDR3 is CASSPDRVFGYTF. CDR3 sequence (DNA): TGTGCCAGCAGCCCGGACAGGGTGTTTGGCTACACCTTC. This chain connects TRBV6-5 to TRBJ1-2; 8 bases line up with TRBD1. V lost 6 bases to trimming and J lost 7 bases; unmatched junction nucleotides: 7. The CDR3 has 13 amino acids. CDR1 is MNHEY and CDR2 is SVGAGI in the germline V gene.

The rearrangement joins TRBV28 to TRBJ2-3; 9 bases are shared with TRBD2. This CDR3 is built from 18 residues. With V trimmed by 3 bases and J by 5 bases, 15 bases remained unmatched. CDR1 is MDHEN and CDR2 is SYDVKM in the germline V gene. The CDR3 region is CASSFLSVIAGVGDTQYF. The CDR3 bases are TGTGCCAGCAGTTTTCTTTCGGTGATAGCGGGAGTAGGAGATACGCAGTATTTT.

The chain uses TRBV6-5 and TRBJ2-7; D unresolved. CDR1 and CDR2 from the germline V gene are MNHEY and SVGAGI. Between the trimmed V and J ends, which lost 7 bases and 0 bases, there was a span of 13 bases. This CDR3 is 14 amino acids long. The CDR3 spells CASTRRGNSYEQYF. The CDR3 DNA follows: TGTGCCAGCACTCGGCGCGGAAACTCCTACGAGCAGTACTTC.

The gene calls are TRBV25-1 and TRBJ2-3; TRBD1 aligns across 9 bases. V dropped 7 bases and J dropped 4; count of bases not matched to a gene: 3. CDR3 length: 13 amino acids. The germline gives CDR1 MGHDK, CDR2 SYGVNS. Written as DNA, the CDR3 is TGTGCCAGCAAAGGGACAGGGTCAGATACGCAGTATTTT. This encodes CASKGTGSDTQYF.

The chain employs TRBV7-8 and TRBJ2-7, with 14 bases lining up with TRBD2. The CDR3 extends over 21 amino acids. The germline V gene has CDR1 SGHVS and CDR2 FQNEAQ. Losses at the gene ends were 5 bases for V and 5 bases for J; bases not matched to a gene: 23. This CDR3 is CASSLITETGLAGERVHEQYF. The CDR3 coding sequence is TGTGCCAGCAGCCTAATAACAGAAACGGGACTAGCGGGAGAACGAGTCCACGAGCAGTACTTC.

The chain combines TRBV11-2 with TRBJ2-1, with D maybe TRBD2 (6 bases). The CDR3 spans 18 residues. The V end lost 0 bases, the J end lost 1 base, and 16 bases lay between the germline ends. Germline CDR1 reads SGHAT; CDR2 reads FQNNGV. In DNA form, the CDR3 reads TGTGCCAGCAGCTTAGAAGAACTAGCAGCCACTTCCTACAATGAGCAGTTCTTC. It translates to CASSLEELAATSYNEQFF. Full variable domain (remainder filled in from reference TRBV11-2 and TRBJ2-1): EAGVAQSPRYKIIEKRQSVAFWCNPISGHATLYWYQQILGQGPKLLIQFQNNGVVDDSQLPKDRFSAERLKGVDSTLKIQPAKLEDSAVYLCASSLEELAATSYNEQFFGPGTRLTVL.

This chain uses TRBV28 with TRBJ2-7; TRBD2 is a possible D gene (6 bases). In germline, CDR1 is MDHEN, CDR2 SYDVKM. V was trimmed by 5 bases and J by 3 bases, leaving 20 bases between them. The CDR3 sequence is 16 residues long. This chain's CDR3 is CASSPLLAAEHYEQYF. The CDR3 DNA reads TGTGCCAGCAGTCCCCTTTTAGCGGCTGAACACTACGAGCAGTACTTC. The entire variable domain, with the rest obtained from reference TRBV28 and TRBJ2-7, is as follows: DVKVTQSSRYLVKRTGEKVFLECVQDMDHENMFWYRQDPGLGLRLIYFSYDVKMKEKGDIPEGYSVSREKKERFSLILESASTNQTSMYLCASSPLLAAEHYEQYFGPGTRLTVT.

The chain carries TRBV7-2 and TRBJ2-7; D might be TRBD2 (5 bases). V lost 3 bases and J lost 6, with 6 bases in between. Germline CDR1 SGHTA, CDR2 FQGNSA. The CDR3 is made up of 11 amino acids. CDR3 loop: CASSFGGEQYF. In DNA form, the CDR3 reads TGTGCCAGCAGCTTTGGAGGCGAGCAGTACTTC.

The J gene is TRBJ2-1, the V gene TRBV10-3, with D tentatively TRBD1 or TRBD2 (5 bases each). This CDR3 spans 13 amino acids. Looked up from germline, CDR1 is ENHRY and CDR2 is SYGVKD. The ends were cut back, 11 bases at V and 8 bases at J, with 19 bases in the middle. Here the CDR3 reads CARADTLGDEQFF. For the CDR3, the DNA is TGTGCCCGGGCGGACACCCTCGGGGATGAGCAGTTCTTC.

The chain has TRBV27 and TRBJ1-1, with D unclear. Deletions cut 1 base from V and 1 base from J, with 4 bases between. The CDR3 loop spans 13 amino acids. Germline assignment: CDR1 MNHEY and CDR2 SMNVEV (reference sequence). CDR3 sequence: CASSLLENTEAFF. CDR3 nucleotides: TGTGCCAGCAGTTTATTAGAGAACACTGAAGCTTTCTTT.

This clone was observed a few times. The chain carries TRBV27 and TRBJ1-2; 8 bases line up with TRBD1. The CDR3 covers 14 residues. In germline, CDR1 is MNHEY, CDR2 SMNVEV (reference sequence). V was pared by 5 bases and J by 3 bases, with 5 bases of the junction left unmatched. The CDR3 DNA reads as TGTGCCAGCAGTCCAACAGGGGGTTACTATGGCTACACCTTC. Translation gives CASSPTGGYYGYTF.

This chain uses TRBV7-8 with TRBJ1-2; 7 bases agree with TRBD1. CDR1 SGHVS and CDR2 FQNEAQ come from the germline V gene. CDR3 length: 15 residues. With V trimmed by 5 bases and J by 4 bases, 10 bases remained unmatched. The CDR3 nucleotides read TGTGCCAGCAGCCCCGTACAGGGGACTTCCTATGGCTACACCTTC. Its protein product is CASSPVQGTSYGYTF.

The genes are TRBV18 and TRBJ1-2; 9 nucleotides align to TRBD1. V shed 0 bases, J shed 5 bases, and the junction held 7 bases outside the gene matches. Germline CDR1 reads KGHSH; CDR2 reads LQKENI. The CDR3 has 16 residues. The CDR3 nucleotides read TGTGCCAGCTCACCACCGGGGGACAGGGTAGGGTATGGCTACACCTTC. This sequence encodes CASSPPGDRVGYGYTF.

This chain joins TRBV3-1 (or the pseudogene TRBV3-2) and TRBJ1-3; TRBD1 agrees at 7 bases. V lost 5 bases to trimming and J lost 3 bases; unmatched junction nucleotides: 7. The CDR3 covers 15 residues. Per the germline V gene, CDR1 is LGHDT and CDR2 is YNNKEL (reference sequence). The CDR3 loop reads CASSFEGAGGNTIYF. CDR3 DNA: TGTGCCAGCAGCTTCGAGGGGGCGGGTGGAAACACCATATATTTT.

The chain links TRBV28 to TRBJ1-5, with 7 bases identical to TRBD1. V dropped 6 bases and J dropped 4; count of bases not matched to a gene: 6. CDR1 and CDR2 from the germline V gene are MDHEN and SYDVKM. There are 14 residues in the CDR3. CDR3 in amino acids: CASRAGQRNQPQHF. The CDR3, as DNA: TGTGCCAGCAGGGCGGGACAGAGGAATCAGCCCCAGCATTTT.

This chain links TRBV4-3 with TRBJ2-7; weak D call: TRBD2 (5 bases). CDR1 and CDR2 (germline): LGHNA, YSLEER. V was pared by 2 bases and J by 1 base, with 12 bases between. This CDR3 has 15 amino acids. CDR3 residues: CASSQIGSPSYEQYF. CDR3 sequence (DNA): TGCGCCAGCAGCCAAATTGGGAGTCCGTCCTACGAGCAGTACTTC.

The chain's CDR3 is CASSTVAGSSYNEQFF. DNA of the CDR3: TGCGCCAGCAGCACCGTAGCGGGATCCTCCTACAATGAGCAGTTCTTC. This sequence joins TRBV5-1 and TRBJ2-1; TRBD2 aligns across 8 bases. Germline V lookup: CDR1 SGHRS, CDR2 YFSETQ. V was pared by 4 bases and J by 0 bases, with 6 bases of the junction left unmatched. CDR3 length equals 16 residues.

V gene TRBV27 combines with J gene TRBJ1-2; 7 nucleotides line up with TRBD1. The CDR3 consists of 15 residues. Germline CDR1 reads MNHEY; CDR2 reads SMNVEV (reference sequence). After removal of 1 base from V and 4 bases from J, the junction contained 6 bases not matched to a gene. DNA of the CDR3: TGTGCCAGCAGTTTATACGGGACAGCTGCCTATGGCTACACCTTC. It translates to CASSLYGTAAYGYTF.

The chain recombines TRBV4-2 with TRBJ2-1; the D gene could be TRBD1 or TRBD2 (6 bases each). V lost 4 bases and J 6 bases, leaving 19 bases between the germline ends. This CDR3 is built from 16 residues. Looked up from germline, CDR1 is LGHNA and CDR2 is YNFKEQ. CDR3 DNA: TGTGCCAGCAGCCCGGGGGACATCCGGGGGAGCAATGAGCAGTTCTTC. Its protein is CASSPGDIRGSNEQFF.

Note on this clone: A junction boundary mismatches the germline segment, possibly from a read error. The chain employs TRBV27 and TRBJ1-1; 9 nucleotides line up with TRBD1. Germline CDR1 and CDR2: MNHEY and SMNVEV (reference sequence). This CDR3 region has 13 residues. DNA of the CDR3: TGTGCCAGCAGTCCCGGGACAGGGTATTTACGAGACTTT. Translation gives CASSPGTGYLRDF.

This chain connects TRBV28 to TRBJ2-3; D is ambiguous. Germline CDR1 reads MDHEN; CDR2 reads SYDVKM. The ends were cut back, 4 bases at V and 3 bases at J, with 11 bases in the middle. The CDR3 loop spans 14 amino acids. The CDR3 DNA reads TGTGCCAGCAGTTCCCCGAGTTGGACAGATACGCAGTATTTT. Translation: CASSSPSWTDTQYF.